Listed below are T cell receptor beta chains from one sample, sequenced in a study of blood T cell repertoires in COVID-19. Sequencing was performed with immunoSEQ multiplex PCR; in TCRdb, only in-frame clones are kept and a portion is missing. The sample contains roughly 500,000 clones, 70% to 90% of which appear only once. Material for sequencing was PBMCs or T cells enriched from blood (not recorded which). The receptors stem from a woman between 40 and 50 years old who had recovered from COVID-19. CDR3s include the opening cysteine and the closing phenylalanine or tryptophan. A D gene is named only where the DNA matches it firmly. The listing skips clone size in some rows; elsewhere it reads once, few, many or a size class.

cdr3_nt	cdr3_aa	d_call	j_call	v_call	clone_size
TGTGCCAGCAGTTACAAAGCGGGAGTGGGGCAAGAGACCCAGTACTTC	CASSYKAGVGQETQYF	TRBD2	TRBJ2-5	TRBV6-6	NA
TGTGCCAGCAGTGAGGGGGACAGGATCTATGGCTACACCTTC	CASSEGDRIYGYTF	TRBD1	TRBJ1-2	TRBV6-2/TRBV6-3	NA
TGTGCCAGCAGTCACCGGGGACAGGGGGGATCGGGGGCTTTCTTT	CASSHRGQGGSGAFF	TRBD1	TRBJ1-1	TRBV6-5	NA
TGTGCCAGCAGCCAAGGGTTTGGGCAACCCTCGGAAGCTTTCTTT	CASSQGFGQPSEAFF	NA	TRBJ1-1	TRBV3-1/TRBV3-2	NA
TGTGCCAGTAGTCCAGCGGGAGGACTCGGGGCCCAGTACTTC	CASSPAGGLGAQYF	TRBD2	TRBJ2-5	TRBV19	NA
TGTGCCAGCAGCCTGACGACAGGGCTAATCTATGGCTACACCTTC	CASSLTTGLIYGYTF	TRBD1	TRBJ1-2	TRBV7-2	NA
TGCGCCAGCAGCCGAGACTTTCGGGACGAGGGGGACGGGGCATCCCGAGGGACTGAAGCTTTCTTT	CASSRDFRDEGDGASRGTEAFF	NA	TRBJ1-1	TRBV4-3	NA
TGTGCCAGCAGCTTCGCACCCCGGGACAGAATCTATGGCTACACCTTC	CASSFAPRDRIYGYTF	TRBD1	TRBJ1-2	TRBV11-2	once
TGTGCCAGCAGCATGAGGGACTACGTTACCTACGAGCAGTACTTC	CASSMRDYVTYEQYF	TRBD2	TRBJ2-7	TRBV11-2	once
TGTGCCAGCAGTGACAGGAACCTCTACGAGCAGTACTTC	CASSDRNLYEQYF	NA	TRBJ2-7	TRBV12-3/TRBV12-4	NA
TGTGCCAGCAGTTACAGCGGGAGTAGGGATGAGCAGTTCTTC	CASSYSGSRDEQFF	TRBD2	TRBJ2-1	TRBV6-5	NA
TGTGCCTTTCGACAGGGGGCGTTTGGCTACACCTTC	CAFRQGAFGYTF	TRBD1	TRBJ1-2	TRBV30	NA
TGTGCCAGCAGTTACAACGAATGGGGGGACTATGGCTACACCTTC	CASSYNEWGDYGYTF	NA	TRBJ1-2	TRBV6-5	NA
TGTGCCAGCAGCTTAGCTAGCGGGGGAGTCACAGATACGCAGTATTTT	CASSLASGGVTDTQYF	TRBD2	TRBJ2-3	TRBV13	NA
TGTGCCAGCACCGATCACGGGGTGGACTATGGCTACACCTTC	CASTDHGVDYGYTF	NA	TRBJ1-2	TRBV5-4	NA
TGTGCCAGCAACCTAAGAACAGGGGACCCTGAAGCTTTCTTT	CASNLRTGDPEAFF	TRBD1	TRBJ1-1	TRBV11-2	NA
TGTGCCAGCAGTTTATCGAGGAGGAATCCCGATGAGCAGTTCTTC	CASSLSRRNPDEQFF	NA	TRBJ2-1	TRBV27	NA
TGTGCCACCAGTCCGGGTGGCCCCTACTACAATGAGCAGTTCTTC	CATSPGGPYYNEQFF	NA	TRBJ2-1	TRBV24-1	NA
TGTGCCACCTACTCAGGGGCAGATTATGGCTACACCTTC	CATYSGADYGYTF	NA	TRBJ1-2	TRBV10-3	NA
TGCGCCAGCAGCCAAGAATTAACTAGCCCATACAATGAGCAGTTCTTC	CASSQELTSPYNEQFF	NA	TRBJ2-1	TRBV4-3	NA
TGTGCCAGCAGCTTAGGGGAGGGGAACTCCTACGAGCAGTACTTC	CASSLGEGNSYEQYF	TRBD2	TRBJ2-7	TRBV7-8	NA
TGTGCCAGCAGCTTAAGGGGTAGTGGGGCCAACGTCCTGACTTTC	CASSLRGSGANVLTF	NA	TRBJ2-6	TRBV11-3	once
TGTGCCAGCAGCGGGACGGGGACTAGCGGATCCTGGCGGTACTTC	CASSGTGTSGSWRYF	TRBD2	TRBJ2-7	TRBV2	once
TGTGCCAGCAGTGAAGGGGGCGCGAACCCGGCCGTGGTCGGAGGCTACACCTTC	CASSEGGANPAVVGGYTF	NA	TRBJ1-2	TRBV6-1	NA
TGCGCCAGCAGCCAATATCGGTGGGGCAGGACTGGAAACACCATATATTTT	CASSQYRWGRTGNTIYF	NA	TRBJ1-3	TRBV4-3	NA
TGTGCCAGTAGTGTGGTCGGGCAGGGTTACAATCAGCCCCAGCATTTT	CASSVVGQGYNQPQHF	NA	TRBJ1-5	TRBV19	NA
TGCGCCAGCAGCCGGCGGGAGTCCTTGATCTCCTACAATGAGCAGTTCTTC	CASSRRESLISYNEQFF	TRBD2	TRBJ2-1	TRBV4-3	NA
TGCAGTGCTAGTCCTCTTGTGGGAGGGTTTGGGGGTAATACGCAGTATTTT	CSASPLVGGFGGNTQYF	TRBD2	TRBJ2-3	TRBV20-1	NA
TGCGCCAGCAGCCCCGGACAGGGGGGTCGGGCTTTCTTT	CASSPGQGGRAFF	TRBD1	TRBJ1-1	TRBV5-1	NA